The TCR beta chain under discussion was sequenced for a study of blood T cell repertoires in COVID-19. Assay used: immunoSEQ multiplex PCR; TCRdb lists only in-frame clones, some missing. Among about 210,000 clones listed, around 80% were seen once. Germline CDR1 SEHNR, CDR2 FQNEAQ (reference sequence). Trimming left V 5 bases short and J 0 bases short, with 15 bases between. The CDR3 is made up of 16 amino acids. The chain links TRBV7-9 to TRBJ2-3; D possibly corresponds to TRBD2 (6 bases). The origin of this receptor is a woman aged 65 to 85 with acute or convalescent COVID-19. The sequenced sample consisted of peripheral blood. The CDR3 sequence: CASSGRDWASTDTQYF. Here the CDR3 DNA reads TGTGCCAGCAGCGGACGGGACTGGGCTAGCACAGATACGCAGTATTTT.